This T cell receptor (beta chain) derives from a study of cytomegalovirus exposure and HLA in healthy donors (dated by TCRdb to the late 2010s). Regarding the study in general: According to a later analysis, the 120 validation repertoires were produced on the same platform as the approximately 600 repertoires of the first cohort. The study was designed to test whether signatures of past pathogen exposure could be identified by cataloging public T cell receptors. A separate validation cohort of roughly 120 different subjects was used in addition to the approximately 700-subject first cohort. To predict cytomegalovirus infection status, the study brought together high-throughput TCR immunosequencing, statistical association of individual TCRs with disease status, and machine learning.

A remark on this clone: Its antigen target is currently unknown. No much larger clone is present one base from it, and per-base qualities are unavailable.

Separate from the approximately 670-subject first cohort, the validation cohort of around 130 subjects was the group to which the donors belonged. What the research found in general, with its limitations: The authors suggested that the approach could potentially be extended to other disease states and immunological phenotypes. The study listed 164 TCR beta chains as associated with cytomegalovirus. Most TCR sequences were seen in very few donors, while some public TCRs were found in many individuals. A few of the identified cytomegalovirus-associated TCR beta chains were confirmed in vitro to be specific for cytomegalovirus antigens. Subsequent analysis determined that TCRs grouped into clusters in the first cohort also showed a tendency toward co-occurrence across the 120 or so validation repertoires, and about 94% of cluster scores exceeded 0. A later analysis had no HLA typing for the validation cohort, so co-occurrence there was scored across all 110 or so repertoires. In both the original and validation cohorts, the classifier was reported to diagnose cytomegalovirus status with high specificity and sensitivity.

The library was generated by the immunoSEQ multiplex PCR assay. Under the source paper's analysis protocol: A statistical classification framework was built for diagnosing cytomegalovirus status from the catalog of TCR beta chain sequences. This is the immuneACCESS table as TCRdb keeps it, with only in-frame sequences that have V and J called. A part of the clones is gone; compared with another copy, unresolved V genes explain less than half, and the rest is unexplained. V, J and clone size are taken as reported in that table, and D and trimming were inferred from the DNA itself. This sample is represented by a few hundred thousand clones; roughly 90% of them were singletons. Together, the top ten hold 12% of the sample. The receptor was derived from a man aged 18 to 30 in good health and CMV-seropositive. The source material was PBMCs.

Read as DNA, the sequence is TGCAGCGTTGAAGATCGGGGGAGGACAGGGGGCCTCTACGAGCAGTACTTC. This codes for CSVEDRGRTGGLYEQYF. The rearrangement combines TRBV29-1 with TRBJ2-7; 11 bases in the junction line up with TRBD1. V is cut back by 0 bases and J by 3 bases, with 10 bases in the junction unmatched. The germline V gene gives CDR1 as SQVTM and CDR2 as ANQGSEA. Including the terminal cysteine and phenylalanine, the CDR3 comprises 17 residues. Of all the DNA, just the CDR3 is kept, 51 bases in frame from base 1.